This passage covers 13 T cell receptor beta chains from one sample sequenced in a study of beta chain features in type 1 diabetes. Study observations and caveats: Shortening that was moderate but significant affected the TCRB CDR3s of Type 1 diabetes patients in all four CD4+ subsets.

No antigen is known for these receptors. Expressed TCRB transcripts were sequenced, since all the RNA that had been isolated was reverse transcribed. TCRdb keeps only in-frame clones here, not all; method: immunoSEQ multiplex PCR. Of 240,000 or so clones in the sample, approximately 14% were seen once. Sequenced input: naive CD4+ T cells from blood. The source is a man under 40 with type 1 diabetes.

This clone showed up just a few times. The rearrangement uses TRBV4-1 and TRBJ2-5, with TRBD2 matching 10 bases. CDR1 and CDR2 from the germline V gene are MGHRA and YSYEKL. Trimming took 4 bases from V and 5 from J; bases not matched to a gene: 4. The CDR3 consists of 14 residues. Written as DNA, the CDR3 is TGCGCCAGCAGCCGGCTAGCGGGGGTGGAGACCCAGTACTTC. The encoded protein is CASSRLAGVETQYF.

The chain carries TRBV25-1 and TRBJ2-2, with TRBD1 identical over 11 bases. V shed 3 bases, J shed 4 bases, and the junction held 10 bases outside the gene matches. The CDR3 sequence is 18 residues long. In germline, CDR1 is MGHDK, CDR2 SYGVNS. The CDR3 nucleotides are TGTGCCAGCAGTGACCCCTCTGGACAGGGGGCGGGCACCGGGGAGCTGTTTTTT. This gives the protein CASSDPSGQGAGTGELFF.

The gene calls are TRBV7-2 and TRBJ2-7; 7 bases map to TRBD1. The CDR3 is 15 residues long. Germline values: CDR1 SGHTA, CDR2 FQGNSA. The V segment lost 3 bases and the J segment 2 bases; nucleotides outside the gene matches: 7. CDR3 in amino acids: CASSFPGQPPYEQYF. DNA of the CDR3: TGTGCCAGCAGCTTTCCGGGACAGCCCCCCTACGAGCAGTACTTC.

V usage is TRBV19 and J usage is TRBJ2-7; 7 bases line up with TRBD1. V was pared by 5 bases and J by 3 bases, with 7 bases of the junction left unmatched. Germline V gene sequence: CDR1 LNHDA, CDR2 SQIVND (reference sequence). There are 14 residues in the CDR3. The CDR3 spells CASSSGTDGYEQYF. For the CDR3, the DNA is TGTGCCAGTAGTTCTGGGACAGACGGCTACGAGCAGTACTTC.

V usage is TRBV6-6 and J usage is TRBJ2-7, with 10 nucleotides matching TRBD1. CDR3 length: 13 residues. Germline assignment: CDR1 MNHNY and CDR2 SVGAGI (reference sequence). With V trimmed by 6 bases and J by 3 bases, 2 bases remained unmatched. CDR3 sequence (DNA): TGTGCCAGCAGCCGGGACAGGGGCTACGAGCAGTACTTC. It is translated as CASSRDRGYEQYF.

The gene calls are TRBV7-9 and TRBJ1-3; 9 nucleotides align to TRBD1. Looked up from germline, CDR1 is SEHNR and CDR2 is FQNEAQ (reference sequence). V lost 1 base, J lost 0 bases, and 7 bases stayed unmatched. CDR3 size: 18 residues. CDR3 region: CASSLGTGQGPSGNTIYF. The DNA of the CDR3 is TGTGCCAGCAGCTTAGGCACTGGACAGGGGCCCTCTGGAAACACCATATATTTT. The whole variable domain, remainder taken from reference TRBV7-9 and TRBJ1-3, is DTGVSQNPRHKITKRGQNVTFRCDPISEHNRLYWYRQTLGQGPEFLTYFQNEAQLEKSRLLSDRFSAERPKGSFSTLEIQRTEQGDSAMYLCASSLGTGQGPSGNTIYFGEGSWLTVV.

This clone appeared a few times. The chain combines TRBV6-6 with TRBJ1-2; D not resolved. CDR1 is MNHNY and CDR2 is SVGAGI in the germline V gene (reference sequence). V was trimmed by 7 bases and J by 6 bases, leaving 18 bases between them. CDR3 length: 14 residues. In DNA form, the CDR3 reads TGTGCCAGCAATTTGGGCCTGGAAGGTGATGGCTACACCTTC. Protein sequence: CASNLGLEGDGYTF.

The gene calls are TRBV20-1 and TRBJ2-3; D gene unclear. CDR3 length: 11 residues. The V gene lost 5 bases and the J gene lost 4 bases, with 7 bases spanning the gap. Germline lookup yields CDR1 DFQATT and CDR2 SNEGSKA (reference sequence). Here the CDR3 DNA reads TGCAGTGCTGCGGTTGCAGATACGCAGTATTTT. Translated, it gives CSAAVADTQYF.

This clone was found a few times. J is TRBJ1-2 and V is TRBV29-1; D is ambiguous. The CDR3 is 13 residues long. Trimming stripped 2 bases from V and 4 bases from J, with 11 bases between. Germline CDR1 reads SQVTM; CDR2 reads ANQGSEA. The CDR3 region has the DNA TGCAGCGTTGAAACGGTAGAGGGCTATGGCTACACCTTC. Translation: CSVETVEGYGYTF.

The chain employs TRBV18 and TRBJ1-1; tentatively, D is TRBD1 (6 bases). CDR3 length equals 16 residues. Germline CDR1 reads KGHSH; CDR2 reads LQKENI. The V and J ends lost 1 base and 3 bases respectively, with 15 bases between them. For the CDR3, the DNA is TGTGCCAGCTCACCACGGATGGACAGTGAATACACTGAAGCTTTCTTT. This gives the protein CASSPRMDSEYTEAFF.

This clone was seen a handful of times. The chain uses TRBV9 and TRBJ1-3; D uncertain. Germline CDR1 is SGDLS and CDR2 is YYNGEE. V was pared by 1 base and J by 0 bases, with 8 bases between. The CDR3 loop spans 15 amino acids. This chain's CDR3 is CASSVLGSSGNTIYF. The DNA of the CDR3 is TGTGCCAGCAGCGTATTGGGCAGCTCTGGAAACACCATATATTTT.

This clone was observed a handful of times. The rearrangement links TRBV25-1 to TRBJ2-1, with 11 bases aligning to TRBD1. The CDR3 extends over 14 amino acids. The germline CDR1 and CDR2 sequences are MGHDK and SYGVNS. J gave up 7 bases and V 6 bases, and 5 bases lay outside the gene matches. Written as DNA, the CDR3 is TGTGCCAGCAGCGGACAGGGGGCTAAGAATGAGCAGTTCTTC. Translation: CASSGQGAKNEQFF. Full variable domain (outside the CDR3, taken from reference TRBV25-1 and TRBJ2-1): EADIYQTPRYLVIGTGKKITLECSQTMGHDKMYWYQQDPGMELHLIHYSYGVNSTEKGDLSSESTVSRIRTEHFPLTLESARPSHTSQYLCASSGQGAKNEQFFGPGTRLTVL.

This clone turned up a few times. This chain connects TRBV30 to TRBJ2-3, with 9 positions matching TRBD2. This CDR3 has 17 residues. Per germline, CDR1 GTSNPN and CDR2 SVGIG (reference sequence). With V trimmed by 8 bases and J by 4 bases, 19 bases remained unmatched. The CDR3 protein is CALGGREGRIFPDTQYF. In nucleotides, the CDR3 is TGTGCCCTCGGGGGGCGGGAGGGCCGGATCTTCCCAGATACGCAGTATTTT. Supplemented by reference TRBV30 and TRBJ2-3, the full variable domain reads SQTIHQWPATLVQPVGSPLSLECTVEGTSNPNLYWYRQAAGRGLQLLFYSVGIGQISSEVPQNLSASRPQDRQFILSSKKLLLSDSGFYLCALGGREGRIFPDTQYFGPGTRLTVL.